This T cell receptor beta chain was captured in a study of regulatory T cells in long-lasting Graves disease. According to the study, TCR beta libraries were built with iRepertoire HTBI primers and CDR3-region Arm-PCR. TCRdb re-called the multiplex PCR reads with MiXCR, one entry per CDR3 protein. This table holds about 350,000 distinct CDR3 sequences, around 15% found once. As for time point: newly diagnosed GD, antithyroid drugs for less than 3 months. After RNA was extracted from PBMCs, the TCR library was made from it. Findings of the study overall: The persistent group shared 2,741 public clonotypes, more than the 850 to 1,000 shared by new patients. With persistent disease, TRBV28, TRBJ1-2 and TRBJ2-5 were the favored segments.

This CDR3 has 13 amino acids. The V end was cut by 4 bases, the J end by 6 bases, with 10 bases between. From germline, CDR1 is SGDLS and CDR2 YYNGEE. This clonotype was detected only a few times. Antigen specificity is unknown. Separately, the same data were catalogued under a study of T cells in Graves' hyperthyroidism and ophthalmopathy. That work states: HTBI primers were employed in a first-round RT-PCR of the TCR CDR3.

The chain combines TRBV9 with TRBJ2-2; D not certain. The sample was peripheral blood mononuclear cells (PBMCs), taken at new diagnosis, from a patient treated with antithyroid drugs. The sequence was collected from a young woman with Graves disease. The CDR3 here is CASSRNPPGELFF. The CDR3 DNA reads TGTGCCAGCAGCCGTAACCCCCCCGGGGAGCTGTTTTTT.